This T cell receptor (beta chain) was profiled in a study of T cell responses to AZD1222 COVID-19 vaccine. Second-dose schedules of about 4 or about 12 weeks were combined. General study points: Targeting of unmutated variant regions was reportedly seen in nearly half of spike-specific TCRs. Clonal diversity was possibly underestimated, and white British individuals and females predominated among donors. Spike-specific TCR breadth rose after two AZD1222 doses, and depth rose as well.

Generated by immunoSEQ multiplex PCR, the TCRdb table keeps only in-frame clones and is missing some. The table lists 130,000 to 150,000 clones, under 95% of them singletons. Note on this clone: What it binds is not known.

The TCR was taken from an adult who received the AZD1222 COVID-19 vaccine. This sample comprised peripheral blood, obtained 28 days after the second AZD1222 dose.

CDR3 protein: CASSQRGALRGGYTF. CDR3 in DNA: TGTGCCAGCAGCCAACGTGGGGCCCTTCGGGGTGGCTACACCTTC. The V gene is TRBV3-1 (or the pseudogene TRBV3-2), the J gene TRBJ1-2; D perhaps matches TRBD1 (5 bases). V lost 2 bases and J lost 7, with 17 bases in between. CDR1 and CDR2 (germline): LGHDT, YNNKEL (reference sequence). This CDR3 contains 15 residues.